The present entry profiles one T cell receptor (beta chain) with its context. As yet, its antigen is unknown. The material for each subset, its genomic DNA, was split evenly across several immunoSEQ plates. Clones were read by immunoSEQ multiplex PCR, and TCRdb kept only the in-frame ones, dropping some. The sample has roughly 2 million clones, 90% to 95% seen once. The sample is drawn from a study of shared clonotypes between healthy human individuals. For the study at large: Sampling drew on donors who were a couple of women and a few men aged 18 to 49. Study-wide findings and caveats: Larger richness was generally estimated for naive than memory subsets.

CDR3 size: 15 residues. CDR1 and CDR2 (germline): LGHNA, YSLEER. Between the trimmed V and J ends, which lost 0 bases and 0 bases, there was a span of 3 bases. V and J are TRBV4-3 and TRBJ2-6; no reliable D call. Sequenced sample: naive CD4+ T cells sorted from blood. Subset denoted: CD45RA+ positively selected. The TCR comes from a man aged 18 to 30 in good health. The CDR3 loop is CASSQEISGANVLTF. Written as DNA, the CDR3 is TGCGCCAGCAGCCAAGAGATCTCTGGGGCCAACGTCCTGACTTTC.